One sample yielded the 4 T cell receptor beta chains listed below, sequenced in a study of CD8 T cells in Susac syndrome. RNA, at about 0.45 to 1 ug, was reverse transcribed with random hexamers. TCRdb called the immunoSEQ multiplex PCR reads again in MiXCR, with one record for every CDR3 protein. The table records over 300,000 distinct CDR3 sequences, about 91% of them present only once. The sample comprised CD4+ T cells from PBMCs. These receptor sequences come from a human donor with multiple sclerosis.

This clonotype was counted a single time. The chain employs TRBV18 and TRBJ2-7; D gene unclear. The CDR3 extends over 15 amino acids. From germline, CDR1 is KGHSH and CDR2 LQKENI. V shed 2 bases and J shed 0 bases, with 11 bases lying between them. The CDR3 DNA reads as TGTGCCAGCTCACCAATCTTGGCTTCCTCCTACGAGCAGTACTTC. Its protein product is CASSPILASSYEQYF.

As DNA, the CDR3 is TGCAGTGCTAGTTTCGGCGGAGCTAGCACAGATACGCAGTATTTT. It specifies CSASFGGASTDTQYF. The rearrangement joins TRBV20-1 to TRBJ2-3; D is unresolved. This CDR3 region has 15 residues. Between the trimmed V and J ends, which lost 3 bases and 0 bases, there was a span of 13 bases. Germline CDR1 and CDR2: DFQATT and SNEGSKA (reference sequence).

The chain joins TRBV28 to TRBJ2-5, with D tentatively TRBD1 (6 bases). V was clipped by 3 bases and J by 4 bases, with 12 bases between them. The CDR3 covers 14 residues. Germline CDR1 reads MDHEN; CDR2 reads SYDVKM. CDR3: CASSFGQSGETQYF. The CDR3 bases are TGTGCCAGCAGTTTCGGACAGTCTGGAGAGACCCAGTACTTC.

The rearrangement uses TRBV19 and TRBJ2-3, with TRBD2 identical over 7 bases. Germline CDR1 reads LNHDA; CDR2 reads SQIVND (reference sequence). Losses at the gene ends were 8 bases for V and 8 bases for J; bases not matched to a gene: 7. CDR3 length: 12 amino acids. CDR3 protein: CASASPGGTQYF. In nucleotides, the CDR3 is TGTGCCAGTGCCAGCCCGGGGGGTACGCAGTATTTT.